One and the same sample provided the 11 T cell receptor beta chains below, sequenced in a study of blood T cells in healthy people across ages. A sample-barcoded 5' primer and a J-beta primer mix were used in a second PCR of roughly 7 to 11 cycles. TCRdb fed the 5' RACE reads into MiXCR, producing one record per CDR3 protein. The sample has around 2 million distinct CDR3 sequences; 39% are singletons. The material sequenced was blood. The receptors were sampled from a human donor in good health.

The V gene is TRBV15, the J gene TRBJ1-2; D may be TRBD1 (6 bases). Germline V gives CDR1 LNHNV, CDR2 YYDKDF (reference sequence). This CDR3 has 15 amino acids. V lost 3 bases, J lost 8 bases, and 19 bases lay in between. Here the CDR3 reads CATSSITTQGGGYTF. CDR3 nucleotides: TGTGCCACCAGCAGCATTACTACACAGGGAGGGGGCTACACCTTC.

This clonotype showed up just once. CDR3 DNA: TGTGCCAGCAGCCACCGGGGCGCTTGGCAAGAGACCCAGTACTTC. Its protein product is CASSHRGAWQETQYF. V and J are TRBV7-2 and TRBJ2-5; D is tentatively TRBD1 or TRBD2 (5 bases each). Between the trimmed V and J ends, which lost 5 bases and 2 bases, there was a span of 15 bases. CDR3 length equals 15 residues. Germline V CDR1 and CDR2: SGHTA, FQGNSA.

The rearrangement uses TRBV12-5 and TRBJ1-2, with D tentatively TRBD1 (5 bases). CDR3 size: 12 residues. In germline, CDR1 is LGHNT, CDR2 FRNRAP. The ends were cut back, 3 bases at V and 8 bases at J, with 10 bases in the middle. DNA for the CDR3: TGTGCTAGTGGTTTAGGGGCCTGGGGCTACACCTTC. Its protein product is CASGLGAWGYTF.

This chain uses TRBV12-3 or TRBV12-4 with TRBJ2-1; TRBD1 aligns across 10 bases. The closer fit of TRBJ2-7 to the DNA end suggests the J call may be wrong. CDR3 length: 14 amino acids. This CDR3 reads CASSSGQGPGEQYF. The DNA for the CDR3 is TGTGCCAGCAGCTCGGGACAGGGGCCGGGAGAGCAGTACTTC.

The V call is TRBV25-1, the J call TRBJ2-7; tentatively, D is TRBD1 (5 bases). This CDR3 is 15 amino acids long. Germline CDR1 MGHDK, CDR2 SYGVNS. V was shortened by 2 bases and J by 6 bases, with 17 bases between the two germline ends. Here the CDR3 DNA reads TGTGCCAGCAGTGAAGTCCCTTGGGGCACCGGCGAGCAGTACTTC. Protein sequence: CASSEVPWGTGEQYF.

V usage is TRBV4-2 and J usage is TRBJ2-7, with TRBD2 identical over 13 bases. Germline V gene sequence: CDR1 LGHNA, CDR2 YNFKEQ. Losses at the gene ends were 3 bases for V and 2 bases for J; bases not matched to a gene: 1. This CDR3 is 15 amino acids long. CDR3 nucleotide sequence: TGTGCCAGCAGCCACACTAGCGGGGGGGCCTACGAGCAGTACTTC. Amino acid sequence: CASSHTSGGAYEQYF.

This clonotype has a handful of counts. One end of the junction is discordant with germline, which a read error may explain. The CDR3 nucleotides read TGTGCCAGCGCGTCCTTCAATGAGCAGTTCTTC. Its translation is CASASFNEQFF. The chain uses TRBV9 and TRBJ2-1; no firm D call. CDR1 is SGDLS and CDR2 is YYNGEE in the germline V gene. The CDR3 runs to 11 residues.

The rearrangement uses TRBV6-5 and TRBJ2-7, with D perhaps TRBD2 (5 bases). CDR3 length equals 14 residues. The V gene's germline CDR1 is MNHEY and CDR2 SVGAGI. The V end lost 2 bases, the J end lost 4 bases, and 12 bases lay between the germline ends. The chain's CDR3 is CASSYGEGWYEQYF. The DNA for the CDR3 is TGTGCCAGCAGTTACGGAGAGGGTTGGTACGAGCAGTACTTC.

This clonotype was observed at least ten times. The genes are TRBV7-2 and TRBJ1-2, with a possible D match to TRBD1 (5 bases). There are 15 residues in the CDR3. CDR1 and CDR2 (germline): SGHTA, FQGNSA. Trimming pared 3 bases from V and 4 bases from J, leaving 15 bases between. CDR3 sequence (DNA): TGTGCCAGCAGCTTCTCGACAGTACTAGGCTATGGCTACACCTTC. Protein: CASSFSTVLGYGYTF. Looking up the rest from reference TRBV7-2 and TRBJ1-2 gives the full variable domain: GAGVSQSPSNKVTEKGKDVELRCDPISGHTALYWYRQSLGQGLEFLIYFQGNSAPDKSGLPSDRFSAERTGGSVSTLTIQRTQQEDSAVYLCASSFSTVLGYGYTFGSGTRLTVV.

V usage is TRBV28 and J usage is TRBJ2-7; 7 positions agree with TRBD2. Trimming took 8 bases from V and 2 from J; bases not matched to a gene: 6. The germline V gene encodes CDR1 MDHEN and CDR2 SYDVKM. The CDR3 totals 13 residues. CDR3 residues: CASLSGLTYEQYF. As DNA, the CDR3 is TGTGCCAGCCTTAGCGGGCTAACCTACGAGCAGTACTTC.

The rearrangement links TRBV20-1 to TRBJ2-5; 7 nucleotides match TRBD2. This CDR3 has 13 amino acids. J gave up 2 bases and V 6 bases, and 6 bases lay outside the gene matches. CDR1 DFQATT and CDR2 SNEGSKA come from the germline V gene (reference sequence). CDR3 DNA sequence: TGCAGTGCCATCCGGACTAGACAAGAGACCCAGTACTTC. Residues: CSAIRTRQETQYF.